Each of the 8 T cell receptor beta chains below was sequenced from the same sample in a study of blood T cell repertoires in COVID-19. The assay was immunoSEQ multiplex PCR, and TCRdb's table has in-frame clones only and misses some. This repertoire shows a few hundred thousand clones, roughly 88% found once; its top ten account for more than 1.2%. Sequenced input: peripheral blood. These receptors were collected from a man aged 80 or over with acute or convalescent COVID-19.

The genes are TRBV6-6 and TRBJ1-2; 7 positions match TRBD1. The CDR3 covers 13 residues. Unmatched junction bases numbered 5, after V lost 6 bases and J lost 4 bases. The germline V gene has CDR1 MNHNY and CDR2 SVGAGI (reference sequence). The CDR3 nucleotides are TGTGCCAGCAGACGGGACAGTATCTATGGCTACACCTTC. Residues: CASRRDSIYGYTF.

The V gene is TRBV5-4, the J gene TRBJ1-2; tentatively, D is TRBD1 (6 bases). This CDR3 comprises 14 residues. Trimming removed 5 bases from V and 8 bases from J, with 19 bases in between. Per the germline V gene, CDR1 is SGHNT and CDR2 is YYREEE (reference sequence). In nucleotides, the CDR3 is TGTGCCAGCAGTTCGACAGGTTTTCGAGGGGGCTACACCTTC. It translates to CASSSTGFRGGYTF.

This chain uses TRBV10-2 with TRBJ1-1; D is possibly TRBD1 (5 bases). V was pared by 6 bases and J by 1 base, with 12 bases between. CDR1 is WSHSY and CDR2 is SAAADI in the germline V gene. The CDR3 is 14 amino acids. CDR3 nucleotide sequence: TGCGCCAGCAGGGCGACCCAGGGGAACACTGAAGCTTTCTTT. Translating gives CASRATQGNTEAFF.

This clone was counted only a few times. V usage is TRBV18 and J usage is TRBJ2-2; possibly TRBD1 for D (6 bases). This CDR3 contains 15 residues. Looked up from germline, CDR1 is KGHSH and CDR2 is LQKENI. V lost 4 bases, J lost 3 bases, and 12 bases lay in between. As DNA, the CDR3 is TGTGCCAGCTCACTCCAGGGGCCAGACACCGGGGAGCTGTTTTTT. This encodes CASSLQGPDTGELFF.

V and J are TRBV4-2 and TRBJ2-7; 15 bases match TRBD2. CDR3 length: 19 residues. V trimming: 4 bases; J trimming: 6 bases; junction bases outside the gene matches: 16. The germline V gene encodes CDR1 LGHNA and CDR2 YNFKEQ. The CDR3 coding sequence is TGTGCCAGCAGCCTAACGACTAGAACCGGACTAGCGGGAGGGTCCGAGCAGTACTTC. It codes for CASSLTTRTGLAGGSEQYF.

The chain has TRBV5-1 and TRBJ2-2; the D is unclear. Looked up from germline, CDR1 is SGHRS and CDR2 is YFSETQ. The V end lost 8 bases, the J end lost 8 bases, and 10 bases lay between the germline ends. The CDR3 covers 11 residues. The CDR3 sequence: CASQEGGELFF. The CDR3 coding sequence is TGCGCCAGTCAGGAAGGTGGGGAGCTGTTTTTT.

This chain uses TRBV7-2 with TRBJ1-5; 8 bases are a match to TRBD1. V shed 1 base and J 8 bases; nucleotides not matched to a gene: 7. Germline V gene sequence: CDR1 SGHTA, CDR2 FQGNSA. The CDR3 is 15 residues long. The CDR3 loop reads CASSLETGVWEPQHF. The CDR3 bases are TGTGCCAGCAGCTTAGAGACAGGGGTCTGGGAGCCCCAGCATTTT. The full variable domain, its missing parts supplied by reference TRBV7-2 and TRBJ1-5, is GAGVSQSPSNKVTEKGKDVELRCDPISGHTALYWYRQSLGQGLEFLIYFQGNSAPDKSGLPSDRFSAERTGGSVSTLTIQRTQQEDSAVYLCASSLETGVWEPQHFGDGTRLSIL.

CDR3 sequence (DNA): TGTGCCAGTAGTATTAGAGGCCCTGGGGCCAACGTCCTGACTTTC. It specifies CASSIRGPGANVLTF. The V and J genes are TRBV19 and TRBJ2-6; D gene unclear. This CDR3 region has 15 residues. V lost 3 bases and J 2 bases, leaving 8 bases between the germline ends. The germline CDR1 and CDR2 sequences are LNHDA and SQIVND (reference sequence).